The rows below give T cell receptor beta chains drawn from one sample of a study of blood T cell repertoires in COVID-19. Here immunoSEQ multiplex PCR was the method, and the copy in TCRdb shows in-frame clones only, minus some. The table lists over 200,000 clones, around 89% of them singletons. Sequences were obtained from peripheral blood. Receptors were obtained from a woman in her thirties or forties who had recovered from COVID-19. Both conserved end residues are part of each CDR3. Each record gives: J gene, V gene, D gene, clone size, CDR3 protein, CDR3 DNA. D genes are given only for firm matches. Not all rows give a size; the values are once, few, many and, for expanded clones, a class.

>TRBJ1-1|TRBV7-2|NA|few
CAASAHRASTEAFF
TGTGCCGCCTCGGCCCACAGGGCGAGCACTGAAGCTTTCTTT
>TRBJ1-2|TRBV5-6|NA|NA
CASSPGGTTGGYTF
TGTGCCAGCAGCCCAGGCGGGACTACGGGAGGCTACACCTTC
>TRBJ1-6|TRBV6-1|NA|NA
CASNPPGSDNSPLHF
TGTGCCAGCAACCCCCCCGGGTCGGATAATTCACCCCTCCACTTT
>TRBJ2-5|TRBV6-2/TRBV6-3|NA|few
CASSYTYRETQYF
TGTGCCAGCAGTTACACGTACCGGGAGACCCAGTACTTC
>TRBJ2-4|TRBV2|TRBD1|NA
CASSYRQGSAKNIQYF
TGTGCCAGCAGCTATAGACAGGGTTCAGCCAAAAACATTCAGTACTTC
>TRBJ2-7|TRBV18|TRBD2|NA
CASSPSGSYEQYF
TGTGCCAGCTCACCGAGCGGGAGCTACGAGCAGTACTTC
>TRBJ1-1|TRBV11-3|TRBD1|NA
CASSLEGQGEAFF
TGTGCCAGCAGCTTAGAAGGACAGGGTGAAGCTTTCTTT
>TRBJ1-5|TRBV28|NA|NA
CASSLTRHAYSNQPQHF
TGTGCCAGCAGCTTGACACGACACGCTTATAGCAATCAGCCCCAGCATTTT
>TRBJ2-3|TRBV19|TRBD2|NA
CASSRLAGGNTDTQYF
TGTGCCAGTAGTCGTCTAGCGGGGGGGAACACAGATACGCAGTATTTT
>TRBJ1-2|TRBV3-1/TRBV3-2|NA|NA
CASSNPGGYTF
TGTGCCAGCAGCAACCCCGGGGGCTACACCTTC
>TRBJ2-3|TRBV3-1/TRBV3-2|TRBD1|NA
CASSPWTGGPDTQYF
TGTGCCAGCAGCCCGTGGACAGGGGGCCCGGATACGCAGTATTTT
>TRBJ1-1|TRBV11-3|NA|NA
CASSLGGPRPAFF
TGTGCCAGCAGCTTGGGTGGGCCCCGGCCAGCTTTCTTT
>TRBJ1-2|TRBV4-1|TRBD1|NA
CASSPDRDSAYGYTF
TGCGCCAGCAGCCCAGACCGGGACAGCGCCTATGGCTACACCTTC
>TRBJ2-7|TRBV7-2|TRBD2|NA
CASSLTPGLVQGEQYF
TGTGCCAGCAGCCTAACCCCGGGACTAGTCCAAGGCGAGCAGTACTTC
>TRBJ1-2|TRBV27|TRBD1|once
CASSLSPGQNYGYTF
TGTGCCAGCAGTTTATCCCCGGGACAGAACTATGGCTACACCTTC
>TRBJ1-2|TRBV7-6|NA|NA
CASSLVPGGADGYTF
TGTGCCAGCAGCTTAGTACCCGGGGGGGCGGATGGCTACACCTTC
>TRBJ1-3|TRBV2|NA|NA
CASRGDRGNTIYF
TGTGCCAGCAGGGGAGACAGGGGAAACACCATATATTTT
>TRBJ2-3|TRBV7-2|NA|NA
CASTPRGGSTDTQYF
TGTGCCAGCACCCCGCGGGGCGGGAGCACAGATACGCAGTATTTT
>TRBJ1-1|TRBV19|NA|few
CASSIPTDSEAFF
TGTGCCAGTAGTATCCCGACAGACTCTGAAGCTTTCTTT
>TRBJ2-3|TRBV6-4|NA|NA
CASSDEFTDTQYF
TGTGCCAGCAGTGACGAGTTCACAGATACGCAGTATTTT
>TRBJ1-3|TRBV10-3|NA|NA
CAIISGNTIYF
TGTGCCATCATTAGCGGAAACACCATATATTTT
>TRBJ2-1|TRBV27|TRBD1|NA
CASSLRGGTGGGYNEQFF
TGTGCCAGCAGTTTACGGGGCGGGACAGGGGGAGGGTACAATGAGCAGTTCTTC